This TCR beta chain was sequenced in a study of STAT5B mutations in CD4+ large granular lymphocyte leukemia. Study-level points and caveats: Without putative leukemic clones, patient CD4-sorted repertoires remained more clonal than healthy CD4+ repertoires. Data were not HLA-matched across samples.

In regard to this clone: Its antigen remains unidentified.

Sequenced by immunoSEQ multiplex PCR; TCRdb stores in-frame clones only, minus some. The repertoire holds tens of thousands of clones, roughly 80% seen once, with roughly 0.35% in the top ten. The sequencing sample was made of CD4+ T cells from blood buffy coats. The TCR comes from a human donor in good health.

CDR3 in amino acids: CASSTLTGHSYEQYF. The CDR3 DNA is TGTGCCAGTAGTACCTTGACAGGTCACTCCTACGAGCAGTACTTC. The chain joins TRBV19 to TRBJ2-7; weak D call: TRBD1 (6 bases). The germline V gene has CDR1 LNHDA and CDR2 SQIVND (reference sequence). The ends were cut back, 4 bases at V and 0 bases at J, with 13 bases in the middle. CDR3 length: 15 residues.